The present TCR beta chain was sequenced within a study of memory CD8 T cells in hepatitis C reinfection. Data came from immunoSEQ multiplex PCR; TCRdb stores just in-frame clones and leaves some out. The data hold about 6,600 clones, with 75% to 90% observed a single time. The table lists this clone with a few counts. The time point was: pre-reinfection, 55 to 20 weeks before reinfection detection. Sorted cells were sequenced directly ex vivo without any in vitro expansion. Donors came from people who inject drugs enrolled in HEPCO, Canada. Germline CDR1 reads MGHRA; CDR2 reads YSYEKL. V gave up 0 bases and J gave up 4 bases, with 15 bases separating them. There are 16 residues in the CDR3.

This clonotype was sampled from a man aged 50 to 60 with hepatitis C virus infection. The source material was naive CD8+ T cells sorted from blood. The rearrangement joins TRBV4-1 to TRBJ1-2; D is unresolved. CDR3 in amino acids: CASSQDFDLDPYGYTF. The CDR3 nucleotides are TGCGCCAGCAGCCAAGACTTCGACCTAGACCCCTATGGCTACACCTTC.